Following are 14 T cell receptor beta chains from one sample sequenced in a study of blood T cell repertoires in COVID-19. Here immunoSEQ multiplex PCR was the method, and the copy in TCRdb shows in-frame clones only, minus some. The data hold about 72,000 clones, with approximately 88% observed a single time. Sequencing was done on a sample of peripheral blood. These receptors originate from a man aged 45-60 years with acute or convalescent COVID-19.

The gene calls are TRBV3-1 (or the pseudogene TRBV3-2) and TRBJ1-2; D is undetermined. Germline V lookup: CDR1 LGHDT, CDR2 YNNKEL (reference sequence). This CDR3 is 18 amino acids long. V was pared by 0 bases and J by 4 bases, with 21 bases between. The CDR3 is CASSQDITFLRSSYGYTF. DNA of the CDR3: TGTGCCAGCAGCCAAGACATAACTTTTTTAAGGAGCAGCTATGGCTACACCTTC.

The J gene is TRBJ1-4, the V gene TRBV4-1, with 10 positions matching TRBD1. The germline V gene encodes CDR1 MGHRA and CDR2 YSYEKL. This CDR3 spans 15 amino acids. The V and J ends lost 3 bases and 8 bases, in that order; junction bases with no gene match: 6. The CDR3 protein is CASSQRQGAEEKLFF. The CDR3 nucleotides are TGCGCCAGCAGCCAGAGACAGGGGGCTGAGGAAAAACTGTTTTTT.

This clone is a singleton in its sample. The chain employs TRBV7-3 and TRBJ1-6, with D hard to call. CDR1 is SGHTA, CDR2 FQGTGA, per germline. There are 13 residues in the CDR3. Trimming left V 6 bases short and J 10 bases short, with 13 bases between. The CDR3 DNA follows: TGTGCCAGCAGTTCTACAGCAAGGTCACCCCTCCACTTT. This translates into CASSSTARSPLHF.

In this sample, this clone turned up a few times. J is TRBJ1-2 and V is TRBV4-1; no clear D gene. CDR1 MGHRA and CDR2 YSYEKL come from the germline V gene. V lost 0 bases and J lost 4, with 12 bases in between. CDR3 length: 15 amino acids. The CDR3 protein is CASSQDRTGFYGYTF. The CDR3 region has the DNA TGCGCCAGCAGCCAAGATCGGACGGGGTTCTATGGCTACACCTTC.

The genes are TRBV29-1 and TRBJ2-3, with 7 bases aligning to TRBD2. In germline, CDR1 is SQVTM, CDR2 ANQGSEA. The CDR3 length is 16 residues. The V and J ends lost 4 bases and 2 bases, in that order; junction bases with no gene match: 12. The CDR3 reads CSVGGSGERYTDTQYF. CDR3 coding DNA: TGCAGCGTTGGGGGAAGCGGGGAAAGGTACACAGATACGCAGTATTTT.

The chain carries TRBV12-1 and TRBJ1-1. TRBV12-1 is labeled a pseudogene. The CDR3 covers 14 residues. CDR3 sequence reads: CASSFGARLTEAFF. In DNA, the CDR3 is TGTGCCAGCAGCTTTGGGGCCCGACTAACTGAAGCTTTCTTT.

V usage is TRBV6-5 and J usage is TRBJ2-7; tentatively, D is TRBD1 (5 bases). Trimming left V 2 bases short and J 6 bases short, with 8 bases between. CDR3 length: 12 amino acids. Looked up from germline, CDR1 is MNHEY and CDR2 is SVGAGI. The CDR3 bases are TGTGCCAGCAGTTACCAAACAGGCGAGCAGTACTTC. It codes for CASSYQTGEQYF.

The chain uses TRBV5-1 and TRBJ2-5; 7 bases align to TRBD2. CDR3 size: 12 residues. Per germline, CDR1 SGHRS and CDR2 YFSETQ. J gave up 3 bases and V 5 bases, and 1 base lay outside the gene matches. The CDR3 is CASRLAEETQYF. As DNA, the CDR3 is TGCGCCAGCAGGCTAGCGGAAGAGACCCAGTACTTC. Supplemented by reference TRBV5-1 and TRBJ2-5, the full variable domain reads KAGVTQTPRYLIKTRGQQVTLSCSPISGHRSVSWYQQTPGQGLQFLFEYFSETQRNKGNFPGRFSGRQFSNSRSEMNVSTLELGDSALYLCASRLAEETQYFGPGTRLLVL.

This clone was observed a handful of times. The V and J genes are TRBV29-1 and TRBJ2-1, with 10 nucleotides matching TRBD1. Germline loops: CDR1 SQVTM, CDR2 ANQGSEA. The V gene end was trimmed by 7 bases and the J gene end by 8 bases; junction bases not matched to a gene: 8. The CDR3 totals 13 residues. Here the CDR3 reads CSELGQGDYEQFF. In nucleotides, the CDR3 is TGCAGCGAGTTAGGACAGGGGGACTATGAGCAGTTCTTC.

This chain links TRBV6-1 with TRBJ2-3, with 9 bases matching TRBD1. The germline V gene encodes CDR1 MNHNS and CDR2 SASEGT. The CDR3 is 16 amino acids. V lost 2 bases and J lost 3; bases outside the gene matches: 6. CDR3 coding DNA: TGTGCCAGCAGTGAACGCCGGGACAGGGTGACAGATACGCAGTATTTT. It is translated as CASSERRDRVTDTQYF.

J is TRBJ2-7 and V is TRBV14; D is undetermined. CDR1 and CDR2 from the germline V gene are SGHDN and FVKESK. The CDR3 sequence is 12 residues long. The V and J ends lost 0 bases and 5 bases respectively, with 5 bases between them. CDR3 amino acids: CASSQEAHEQYF. CDR3 coding DNA: TGTGCCAGCAGCCAAGAAGCCCACGAGCAGTACTTC. The complete variable domain, with remaining parts taken from reference TRBV14 and TRBJ2-7, reads EAGVTQFPSHSVIEKGQTVTLRCDPISGHDNLYWYRRVMGKEIKFLLHFVKESKQDESGMPNNRFLAERTGGTYSTLKVQPAELEDSGVYFCASSQEAHEQYFGPGTRLTVT.

The chain joins TRBV6-5 to TRBJ2-3; 11 bases agree with TRBD1. This CDR3 region has 15 residues. Trimming removed 2 bases from V and 5 bases from J; junction bases left unmatched: 3. Germline V gene data show CDR1 as MNHEY and CDR2 as SVGAGI. The CDR3 protein is CASSYPGQGVDTQYF. CDR3 bases: TGTGCCAGCAGTTACCCGGGACAGGGGGTAGATACGCAGTATTTT.

This chain uses TRBV6-5 with TRBJ2-1, with 10 bases aligning to TRBD1. The CDR3 totals 13 residues. V dropped 9 bases and J dropped 6; count of bases not matched to a gene: 5. The V gene's germline CDR1 is MNHEY and CDR2 SVGAGI. This chain's CDR3 is CASPGQGINEQFF. CDR3 coding DNA: TGTGCCAGTCCGGGACAGGGGATCAATGAGCAGTTCTTC.

In its sample, this clone was seen once. The J gene is TRBJ2-3, the V gene TRBV27; D gene ambiguous. CDR3 length: 16 residues. The germline V and J ends were trimmed by 6 bases and 1 base, with 17 bases remaining between them. Germline V gene data show CDR1 as MNHEY and CDR2 as SMNVEV (reference sequence). CDR3 bases: TGTGCCAGCAGCTCACCGATGGCAAACGGCACAGATACGCAGTATTTT. Amino acids: CASSSPMANGTDTQYF.